This TCR beta chain came from a study of blood T cells in healthy people across ages. Findings and caveats of the study: Greater diversity and more naive CD4+ cells were seen in long-lived donors than in aged donors.

Turning to this clonotype: Its cognate antigen is unknown. A much larger clone differs by one base, so this may be a read error.

A minimum of 6.5 million PBMCs was isolated per sample. Total RNA, at least 6 micrograms per sample, was extracted from PBMCs. With 3 bases clipped from V and 8 bases from J, the junction kept 8 bases outside the gene matches. The germline gives CDR1 DFQATT, CDR2 SNEGSKA (reference sequence). The CDR3 length is 14 residues. Together with a sample-barcoded 5' primer, a J-beta primer mix was included in a second PCR lasting roughly 6 to 12 cycles. A template-switch adaptor containing 12 random nucleotides labeled each cDNA molecule. TCRdb reanalysed the 5' RACE reads using MiXCR and keeps one entry per CDR3 protein. In the table there are about 590,000 distinct CDR3 sequences, roughly 30% of which are singletons.

The V gene is TRBV20-1, the J gene TRBJ2-1, with 9 bases aligning to TRBD2. The specimen was blood. The source is an elderly woman in good health. CDR3 nucleotide sequence: TGCAGTGCTAGTCGGGCGGGGGGGAAAGATGAGCAGTTCTTC. Its protein is CSASRAGGKDEQFF.